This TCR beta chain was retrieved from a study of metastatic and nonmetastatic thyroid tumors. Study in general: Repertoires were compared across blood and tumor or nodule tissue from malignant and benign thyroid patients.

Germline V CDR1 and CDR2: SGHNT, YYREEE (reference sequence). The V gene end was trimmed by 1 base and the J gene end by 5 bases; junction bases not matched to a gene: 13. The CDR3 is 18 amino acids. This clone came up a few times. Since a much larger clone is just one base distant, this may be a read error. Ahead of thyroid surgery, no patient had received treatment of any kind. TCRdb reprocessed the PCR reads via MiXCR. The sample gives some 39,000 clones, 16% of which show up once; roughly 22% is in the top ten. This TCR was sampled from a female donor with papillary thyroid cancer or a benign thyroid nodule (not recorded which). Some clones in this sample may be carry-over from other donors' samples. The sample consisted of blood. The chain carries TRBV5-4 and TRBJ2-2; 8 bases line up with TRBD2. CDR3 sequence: CASSLRVGRASGTGELFF. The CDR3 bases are TGTGCCAGCAGCTTGCGCGTCGGGAGGGCCTCAGGAACCGGGGAGCTGTTTTTT.